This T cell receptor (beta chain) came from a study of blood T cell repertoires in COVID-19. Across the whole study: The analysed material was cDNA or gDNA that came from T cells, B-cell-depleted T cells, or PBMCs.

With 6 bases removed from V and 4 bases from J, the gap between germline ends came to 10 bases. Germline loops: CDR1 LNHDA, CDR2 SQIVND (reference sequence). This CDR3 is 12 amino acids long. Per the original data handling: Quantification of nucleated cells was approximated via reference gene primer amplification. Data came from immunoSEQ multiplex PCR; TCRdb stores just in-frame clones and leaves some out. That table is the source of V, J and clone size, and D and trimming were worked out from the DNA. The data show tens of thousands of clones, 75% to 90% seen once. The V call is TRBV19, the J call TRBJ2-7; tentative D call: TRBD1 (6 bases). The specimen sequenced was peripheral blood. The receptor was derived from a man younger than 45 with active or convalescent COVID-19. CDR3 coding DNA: TGTGCCAGTAGGGACAGCTATTACGAGCAGTACTTC. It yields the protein CASRDSYYEQYF.